The 28 T cell receptor beta chains given below trace back to one sample, sequenced in a study of blood T cells in healthy people across ages. Alongside a J-beta primer mix, a sample-barcoded 5' primer served in a second PCR lasting roughly 6 to 11 cycles. TCRdb reprocessed the 5' RACE reads with MiXCR, giving one entry per CDR3 protein. The table includes about 1,600,000 distinct CDR3 sequences, approximately 38% detected once. Sequencing input: blood. All receptors come from a woman younger than 30 in good health.

This clonotype was counted only a few times. The chain has TRBV5-5 and TRBJ2-5; weak D call: TRBD1 (5 bases). Germline V CDR1 and CDR2: SGHKS, YYEKEE (reference sequence). V was pared by 4 bases and J by 1 base, with 11 bases between. This CDR3 contains 14 residues. This CDR3 is CASSRNRPQETQYF. CDR3 in DNA: TGTGCCAGCAGCAGGAACAGGCCCCAAGAGACCCAGTACTTC.

This clonotype is a singleton in its sample. The genes are TRBV4-2 and TRBJ2-2; D not resolved. This CDR3 spans 15 amino acids. V dropped 1 base and J dropped 8 bases, with 14 bases sitting between them. Germline V CDR1 and CDR2: LGHNA, YNFKEQ. The CDR3 coding sequence is TGTGCCAGCAGCCAAGTCGACGAAGCGAAGGGGGAGCTGTTTTTT. It codes for CASSQVDEAKGELFF.

This sequence joins TRBV7-9 and TRBJ2-1; D perhaps matches TRBD2 (5 bases). The CDR3 loop spans 14 amino acids. The germline V gene has CDR1 SEHNR and CDR2 FQNEAQ (reference sequence). The V gene lost 5 bases and the J gene lost 5 bases, with 13 bases spanning the gap. The CDR3 bases are TGTGCCAGCAGCCCTATGGGGAGACACAATGAGCAGTTCTTC. It encodes CASSPMGRHNEQFF.

This clonotype was seen more than once but under ten times. CDR3 residues: CASSVDGGADYGYTF. CDR3 bases: TGTGCCAGCAGCGTAGATGGTGGGGCGGACTATGGCTACACCTTC. V and J are TRBV9 and TRBJ1-2, with D maybe TRBD1 (5 bases). CDR1 is SGDLS, CDR2 YYNGEE, per germline. This CDR3 comprises 15 residues. The V end lost 0 bases, the J end lost 3 bases, and 12 bases lay between the germline ends.

This clonotype was seen more than once but under ten times. The chain recombines TRBV5-1 with TRBJ2-7; the D gene is possibly TRBD1 (6 bases). CDR1 SGHRS and CDR2 YFSETQ come from the germline V gene. Between the trimmed V and J ends, which lost 4 bases and 2 bases, there was a span of 19 bases. The CDR3 is 16 residues long. CDR3 coding DNA: TGCGCCAGCAGCCCATTGGGGGCCAGGGCCCCCTACGAGCAGTACTTC. It translates to CASSPLGARAPYEQYF.

V and J are TRBV6-6 and TRBJ2-7; D remains unclear. This CDR3 spans 13 amino acids. With 5 bases removed from V and 5 bases from J, the gap between germline ends came to 13 bases. Germline CDR1 MNHNY, CDR2 SVGAGI (reference sequence). The CDR3 nucleotides are TGTGCCAGCAGTAGGCAGGTACTACACGAGCAGTACTTC. Protein sequence: CASSRQVLHEQYF.

The V call is TRBV6-1, the J call TRBJ2-7; the D gene is possibly TRBD2 (6 bases). This CDR3 spans 15 amino acids. In germline, CDR1 is MNHNS, CDR2 SASEGT. V dropped 6 bases and J dropped 2 bases, with 17 bases sitting between them. CDR3 sequence reads: CASRGSVSGAYEQYF. The DNA for the CDR3 is TGTGCCAGCAGGGGGTCGGTTAGCGGAGCCTACGAGCAGTACTTC.

This rearrangement joins TRBV7-2 to TRBJ1-5; D is possibly TRBD1 (5 bases). Trimming shortened V by 1 base and J by 13 bases, and 11 bases separated the two germline ends. Germline V gives CDR1 SGHTA, CDR2 FQGNSA. This CDR3 spans 12 amino acids. The CDR3 DNA reads TGTGCCAGCAGCTTAGATGCAGGGCCTCAGCATTTT. It yields the protein CASSLDAGPQHF.

The V call is TRBV20-1, the J call TRBJ2-5, with a tentative D call TRBD2 (6 bases). Germline V gene sequence: CDR1 DFQATT, CDR2 SNEGSKA (reference sequence). V was pared by 3 bases and J by 4 bases, with 9 bases between. The CDR3 sequence is 12 residues long. The CDR3 nucleotides read TGCAGTGCTAGGCGCGGGGTAGAGACCCAGTACTTC. Protein: CSARRGVETQYF.

The chain carries TRBV20-1 and TRBJ2-3; 7 nucleotides match TRBD2. The CDR3 consists of 14 residues. The ends lost 6 bases at V and 3 bases at J; junction bases unmatched: 9. Germline V gives CDR1 DFQATT, CDR2 SNEGSKA (reference sequence). The CDR3 bases are TGCAGTGCCAAACTAGCGTCTCTAACAGATACGCAGTATTTT. It codes for CSAKLASLTDTQYF.

This clonotype was seen a few times. The J gene is TRBJ2-7, the V gene TRBV6-1; TRBD2 agrees at 7 bases. Germline CDR1 and CDR2: MNHNS and SASEGT. V lost 4 bases and J lost 2; bases outside the gene matches: 2. This CDR3 contains 13 residues. In DNA form, the CDR3 reads TGTGCCAGCAGTGGGGGACTAACCTACGAGCAGTACTTC. Its protein is CASSGGLTYEQYF.

This clonotype was picked up a small number of times. The chain carries TRBV7-9 and TRBJ2-7; D gene ambiguous. Germline V gene lookup returns CDR1 SEHNR and CDR2 FQNEAQ (reference sequence). The CDR3 totals 11 residues. Between the trimmed V and J ends, which lost 5 bases and 6 bases, there was a span of 8 bases. Written as DNA, the CDR3 is TGTGCCAGCAGCCGTAGTAGCGAGCAGTACTTC. Translating it yields CASSRSSEQYF.

This chain connects TRBV5-1 to TRBJ2-1, with D perhaps TRBD1 (5 bases). Germline CDR1 SGHRS, CDR2 YFSETQ. The CDR3 is 15 amino acids. Trimming left V 1 base short and J 7 bases short, with 15 bases between. The CDR3 here is CASSLSGLARNEQFF. CDR3 nucleotides: TGCGCCAGCAGCTTGTCAGGGCTTGCTAGGAATGAGCAGTTCTTC. Full variable domain (missing parts from reference TRBV5-1 and TRBJ2-1): KAGVTQTPRYLIKTRGQQVTLSCSPISGHRSVSWYQQTPGQGLQFLFEYFSETQRNKGNFPGRFSGRQFSNSRSEMNVSTLELGDSALYLCASSLSGLARNEQFFGPGTRLTVL.

The chain couples TRBV20-1 to TRBJ2-5, with TRBD2 matching 8 bases. CDR3 size: 18 residues. V shed 1 base, J shed 0 bases, and the junction held 13 bases outside the gene matches. From germline, CDR1 is DFQATT and CDR2 SNEGSKA (reference sequence). For the CDR3, the DNA is TGCAGTGCTAGAGCTCTGCTAACTAGCGGCCAGTACCAAGAGACCCAGTACTTC. It codes for CSARALLTSGQYQETQYF.

A few counts support this clonotype. This chain connects TRBV2 to TRBJ1-5; D unclear. This CDR3 contains 15 residues. Germline V lookup: CDR1 SNHLY, CDR2 FYNNEI. Trimming pared 2 bases from V and 2 bases from J, leaving 10 bases between. The CDR3 loop reads CASSEMGGGNQPQHF. CDR3 DNA: TGTGCCAGCAGTGAAATGGGTGGGGGCAATCAGCCCCAGCATTTT.

This clonotype was seen a handful of times. Here the CDR3 DNA reads TGTGCCAGCAGCCAAAATCACAGGGGTGGCTACACCTTC. Protein: CASSQNHRGGYTF. The gene calls are TRBV14 and TRBJ1-2, with 7 bases that match TRBD1. V trimming: 2 bases; J trimming: 7 bases; junction bases outside the gene matches: 4. CDR1 is SGHDN, CDR2 FVKESK, per germline. The CDR3 spans 13 residues.

J is TRBJ2-4 and V is TRBV7-2, with D possibly being TRBD1 (6 bases). The CDR3 runs 12 residues. V was trimmed by 5 bases and J by 7 bases, leaving 9 bases between them. Germline lookup yields CDR1 SGHTA and CDR2 FQGNSA. The CDR3 DNA follows: TGTGCCAGCAGCCCGGGACACAACATTCAGTACTTC. It is translated as CASSPGHNIQYF.

The rearrangement joins TRBV6-1 to TRBJ2-1, with D perhaps being TRBD1 or TRBD2 (5 bases each). In germline, CDR1 is MNHNS, CDR2 SASEGT. Trimming removed 6 bases at V and 0 bases at J, with 12 bases between. This CDR3 region has 15 residues. The CDR3 sequence: CASRVGRSSYNEQFF. The CDR3 nucleotides are TGTGCCAGCAGGGTGGGACGGAGCTCCTACAATGAGCAGTTCTTC.

This clonotype was detected only a few times. The chain couples TRBV7-2 to TRBJ2-5, with 7 nucleotides matching TRBD2. The CDR3 totals 13 residues. Germline V gene data show CDR1 as SGHTA and CDR2 as FQGNSA. J gave up 5 bases and V 5 bases, and 5 bases lay outside the gene matches. The CDR3 spells CASSGLGGETQYF. CDR3 sequence (DNA): TGTGCCAGCAGCGGCCTGGGAGGGGAGACCCAGTACTTC.

This chain links TRBV9 with TRBJ1-4; the D is unclear. This CDR3 has 15 residues. The V gene lost 0 bases and the J gene lost 7 bases, with 13 bases spanning the gap. Per germline, CDR1 SGDLS and CDR2 YYNGEE. CDR3 region: CASSVGGRVSEKLFF. The DNA of the CDR3 is TGTGCCAGCAGCGTAGGCGGGAGGGTGAGTGAAAAACTGTTTTTT.

This clonotype was seen more than once but under ten times. The V call is TRBV7-8, the J call TRBJ2-1, with D unclear. CDR1 is SGHVS and CDR2 is FQNEAQ in the germline V gene. V lost 5 bases, J lost 0 bases, and 14 bases lay in between. This CDR3 region has 16 residues. The CDR3 is CASSPLVGSSYNEQFF. CDR3 coding DNA: TGTGCCAGCAGCCCCCTAGTGGGAAGCTCCTACAATGAGCAGTTCTTC.

This clonotype has just a few counts. The CDR3 spells CARRRPGPAGGSDTQYF. The CDR3 DNA follows: TGTGCCAGGCGACGACCGGGACCAGCGGGGGGGTCAGATACGCAGTATTTT. V gene TRBV14 combines with J gene TRBJ2-3, with TRBD2 matching over 10 bases. The germline V gene has CDR1 SGHDN and CDR2 FVKESK. The CDR3 totals 17 residues. The V gene end was trimmed by 9 bases and the J gene end by 4 bases; junction bases not matched to a gene: 16.

Points on this clonotype: Just one base apart from a much larger clone, this may be a read error. This chain joins TRBV6-1 and TRBJ1-6, with TRBD1 as a possible D gene (6 bases). CDR1 and CDR2 from the germline V gene are MNHNS and SASEGT. V lost 4 bases, J lost 7 bases, and 11 bases lay in between. There are 14 residues in the CDR3. CDR3 sequence (DNA): TGTGCCAGCAGTGTACATGGGGGCAATTCACCCCTCCACTTT. As protein: CASSVHGGNSPLHF.

The rearrangement joins TRBV20-1 to TRBJ2-5; no clear D. The germline V and J ends were trimmed by 6 bases and 11 bases, with 13 bases remaining between them. The CDR3 runs 10 residues. Germline lookup yields CDR1 DFQATT and CDR2 SNEGSKA (reference sequence). DNA for the CDR3: TGCAGTGCAGAAAGGAGTGAGCAGTACTTC. Amino acids: CSAERSEQYF.

This clonotype was detected only a few times. The V gene is TRBV10-3, the J gene TRBJ1-5; 9 bases agree with TRBD1. CDR3 size: 14 residues. Germline loops: CDR1 ENHRY, CDR2 SYGVKD. V was pared by 2 bases and J by 7 bases, with 3 bases of the junction left unmatched. CDR3 region: CAISEGQGWQPQHF. The CDR3 bases are TGTGCCATCAGTGAGGGACAGGGGTGGCAGCCCCAGCATTTT.

This clonotype came up a few times. J is TRBJ2-5 and V is TRBV28, with TRBD2 matching over 9 bases. The junction had 4 bases not matched to a gene; V was cut back by 8 bases and J by 3 bases. Germline loops: CDR1 MDHEN, CDR2 SYDVKM. The CDR3 runs to 13 residues. In DNA form, the CDR3 reads TGTGCCAGCGGCTTAGCGGGGGAAGAGACCCAGTACTTC. The encoded protein is CASGLAGEETQYF.

This clonotype was recorded a few times. J is TRBJ2-1 and V is TRBV20-1; D is unresolved. The V end was cut by 6 bases, the J end by 8 bases, with 11 bases between. CDR1 is DFQATT and CDR2 is SNEGSKA in the germline V gene (reference sequence). The CDR3 consists of 11 residues. CDR3 protein: CSAPVVDEQFF. The CDR3 DNA follows: TGCAGTGCGCCGGTAGTCGATGAGCAGTTCTTC.

The V call is TRBV7-9, the J call TRBJ2-1, with 8 bases fitting TRBD1. Trimming took 4 bases from V and 9 from J; bases not matched to a gene: 5. This CDR3 has 13 residues. Germline V CDR1 and CDR2: SEHNR, FQNEAQ (reference sequence). The CDR3 nucleotides are TGTGCCAGCAGCTGGACAGGGATTGGTGAGCAGTTCTTC. Residues: CASSWTGIGEQFF.